What follows are 11 T cell receptor beta chains derived from one specimen sequenced in a study of T cells after yellow fever vaccination. TCRdb reprocessed the 5' RACE reads with MiXCR, giving one entry per CDR3 protein. The table shows about 300,000 distinct CDR3 sequences, with roughly 4.3% occurring only once. The material sequenced was PBMCs, taken 5 days after the yellow fever booster vaccination. These receptor sequences come from a man aged 18 to 35 who received the YFV17D yellow fever vaccine.

In its sample, this clonotype was seen a few times. This chain joins TRBV6-2 or TRBV6-3 and TRBJ1-1, with 7 bases that match TRBD1. CDR3 length: 18 amino acids. Per germline, CDR1 MNHEY and CDR2 SVGEGT. With V trimmed by 2 bases and J by 0 bases, 12 bases remained unmatched. CDR3 sequence (DNA): TGTGCCAGCAGTTACCCCGGGCAGGGGGTAAACATGAACACTGAAGCTTTCTTT. It specifies CASSYPGQGVNMNTEAFF.

V usage is TRBV5-1 and J usage is TRBJ1-2, with D unresolved. The V end lost 4 bases, the J end lost 8 bases, and 15 bases lay between the germline ends. Per germline, CDR1 SGHRS and CDR2 YFSETQ. This CDR3 region has 13 residues. This chain's CDR3 is CASSVGNPRGYTF. CDR3 nucleotides: TGCGCCAGCAGCGTGGGAAACCCCCGCGGCTACACCTTC.

This clonotype appeared a few times. This chain uses TRBV5-5 with TRBJ2-1; 13 bases match TRBD2. V shed 1 base and J 7 bases; nucleotides not matched to a gene: 2. Germline CDR1 and CDR2: SGHKS and YYEKEE (reference sequence). The CDR3 is 15 residues long. Here the CDR3 reads CASSLTSGGVNEQFF. CDR3 sequence (DNA): TGTGCCAGCAGCTTGACTAGCGGGGGGGTTAATGAGCAGTTCTTC. Full variable domain (missing parts from reference TRBV5-5 and TRBJ2-1): DAGVTQSPTHLIKTRGQQVTLRCSPISGHKSVSWYQQVLGQGPQFIFQYYEKEERGRGNFPDRFSARQFPNYSSELNVNALLLGDSALYLCASSLTSGGVNEQFFGPGTRLTVL.

This clonotype was observed many times. The chain has TRBV4-2 and TRBJ2-7; D might be TRBD2 (5 bases). Trimming left V 4 bases short and J 0 bases short, with 13 bases between. The CDR3 covers 15 residues. Germline CDR1 LGHNA, CDR2 YNFKEQ. CDR3 region: CASSPSVGSSYEQYF. The CDR3 region has the DNA TGTGCCAGCAGCCCTTCGGTTGGGAGCTCCTACGAGCAGTACTTC.

This clonotype was counted only a few times. The chain recombines TRBV5-4 with TRBJ1-1; 8 bases align to TRBD1. The CDR3 runs to 15 residues. V gave up 3 bases and J gave up 4 bases; unmatched junction bases: 8. CDR1 is SGHNT, CDR2 YYREEE, per germline (reference sequence). CDR3 region: CASSSPTTGGTEAFF. DNA of the CDR3: TGTGCCAGCAGCTCCCCTACTACAGGGGGCACTGAAGCTTTCTTT. Full variable domain (outside the CDR3, taken from reference TRBV5-4 and TRBJ1-1): ETGVTQSPTHLIKTRGQQVTLRCSSQSGHNTVSWYQQALGQGPQFIFQYYREEENGRGNFPPRFSGLQFPNYSSELNVNALELDDSALYLCASSSPTTGGTEAFFGQGTRLTVV.

This clonotype was seen repeatedly, ten times or more. The chain recombines TRBV27 with TRBJ2-7; TRBD2 is a possible D gene (5 bases). This CDR3 is 11 amino acids long. The germline V gene has CDR1 MNHEY and CDR2 SMNVEV (reference sequence). The V end lost 8 bases, the J end lost 9 bases, and 14 bases lay between the germline ends. This CDR3 is CASFGQAGQYF. The CDR3 DNA is TGTGCCAGCTTTGGGCAGGCGGGGCAGTACTTC.

This clonotype has more than one count but fewer than ten. This chain connects TRBV6-5 to TRBJ2-7, with D perhaps matching TRBD2 (7 bases). V was clipped by 6 bases and J by 5 bases, with 14 bases between them. Germline values: CDR1 MNHEY, CDR2 SVGAGI. This CDR3 has 13 residues. The CDR3 nucleotides read TGTGCCAGCAGGGCTCGGGGGGCCGACGAGCAGTACTTC. As protein: CASRARGADEQYF.

This clonotype was observed at least ten times. The rearrangement links TRBV7-9 to TRBJ1-2; 8 bases map to TRBD1. The CDR3 contains 15 residues. With 2 bases clipped from V and 5 bases from J, the junction kept 7 bases outside the gene matches. Germline V CDR1 and CDR2: SEHNR, FQNEAQ (reference sequence). CDR3: CASSLWRTGLYGYTF. CDR3 nucleotides: TGTGCCAGCAGCTTATGGAGGACAGGGTTGTATGGCTACACCTTC.

This rearrangement joins TRBV7-8 to TRBJ2-1; 9 nucleotides line up with TRBD1. V lost 2 bases and J lost 6; bases outside the gene matches: 5. Germline V lookup: CDR1 SGHVS, CDR2 FQNEAQ. This CDR3 has 15 residues. The CDR3 is CASSLTGTGPNEQFF. The CDR3 nucleotides read TGTGCCAGCAGCTTAACCGGGACAGGGCCCAATGAGCAGTTCTTC.

A few counts support this clonotype. This chain uses TRBV6-5 with TRBJ1-1, with 7 positions matching TRBD1. The CDR3 has 14 residues. Germline lookup yields CDR1 MNHEY and CDR2 SVGAGI. Losses at the gene ends were 4 bases for V and 4 bases for J; bases not matched to a gene: 6. The CDR3 loop is CASSSRQGVTEAFF. The CDR3 nucleotides read TGTGCCAGCAGTTCTCGACAGGGAGTCACTGAAGCTTTCTTT.

In this sample, this clonotype turned up many times. The rearrangement joins TRBV3-1 to TRBJ2-5, with D unclear. Germline V gene data show CDR1 as LGHDT and CDR2 as YNNKEL (reference sequence). Trimming took 8 bases from V and 3 from J, leaving 13 bases between them. This CDR3 comprises 13 residues. Written as DNA, the CDR3 is TGTGCCAGCTACGAGGTTGGGGAAGAGACCCAGTACTTC. Amino acid sequence: CASYEVGEETQYF.